Described below is a single TCR beta chain sequence and its context. What it binds is unknown. This sample is drawn from a study of vaccination effects on CD4 cells after COVID-19. The wider study: Post-vaccine specimens arrived a median 72 days past the second dose.

Pools of viral peptides were used by the ViraFEST assay to expand antigen-specific CD4+ T cells ahead of sequencing. Culture lasted around eleven days before CD4+ T cell isolation. Participants completed two doses of the BNT162b2 or mRNA-1273 vaccine. A few million PBMC were seeded per well and grown in the presence of around 10 IU/ml IL-2 and 10 ug/ml peptides. Here immunoSEQ multiplex PCR was the method, and the copy in TCRdb shows in-frame clones only, minus some. The sample lists about 22,000 clones; around 70% were seen once. This sample comprised CD4+ T cells from PBMCs cultured with HCoV-NL63 spike peptides, obtained after COVID-19 vaccination. This receptor was taken from a human donor who received a COVID-19 vaccine.

The CDR3 coding sequence is TGTGCCAGCAGGGACAGGGGGAGGTATGGCTACACCTTC. Translation: CASRDRGRYGYTF. V usage is TRBV5-4 and J usage is TRBJ1-2; 10 bases are shared with TRBD1. V gave up 5 bases and J gave up 5 bases; unmatched junction bases: 3. The germline V gene has CDR1 SGHNT and CDR2 YYREEE (reference sequence). The CDR3 totals 13 residues.